Reported below is one T cell receptor (beta chain). The antigen is unknown. Germline V gene lookup returns CDR1 SGHAT and CDR2 FQNNGV. This CDR3 comprises 14 residues. With 5 bases removed from V and 5 bases from J, the gap between germline ends came to 14 bases. This record belongs to a study of beta chain features in type 1 diabetes. Isolation of CD4+ naive, central memory, regulatory and stem cell-like memory cells was achieved by sorting via CD45RO/CCR7/CD25/CD127/CD95/CD27. Each sorted population was over 95% pure. Findings and caveats of the study: In all four CD4+ subsets, TCRB CDR3 length was significantly, moderately reduced in type 1 diabetes.

Expressed TCRB transcripts were sequenced after all isolated RNA was converted to cDNA. TCRdb's copy holds only in-frame clones and misses some; the assay was immunoSEQ multiplex PCR. The sample holds around 150,000 clones; roughly 8% are singletons and the top ten take around 0.56%. This sequence joins TRBV11-2 and TRBJ2-3; D is uncertain. The receptor comes from a woman between 18 and 29 years old with type 1 diabetes. Sequenced sample: central memory CD4+ T cells from blood. As DNA, the CDR3 is TGTGCCAGCAGCCCACGGCTAGGTATAGATACGCAGTATTTT. Translation gives CASSPRLGIDTQYF.